Presented here are 3 T cell receptor beta chains from one specimen sequenced in a study of cytomegalovirus exposure and HLA in healthy donors. The assay was immunoSEQ multiplex PCR, and TCRdb's table has in-frame clones only and misses some. This repertoire shows 120,000 or so clones, about 96% found once; its top ten account for about 1.7%. Material for sequencing was PBMCs. The receptors here all came from a man younger than 35 in good health and CMV-seronegative.

V gene TRBV4-3 combines with J gene TRBJ2-1; D remains ambiguous. The V gene's germline CDR1 is LGHNA and CDR2 YSLEER. This CDR3 is 15 amino acids long. V was trimmed by 2 bases and J by 0 bases, leaving 8 bases between them. In nucleotides, the CDR3 is TGCGCCAGCAGCCAAAGCGAGAGCTCCTACAATGAGCAGTTCTTC. Translated: CASSQSESSYNEQFF.

The count of this clone is one. This sequence joins TRBV11-3 and TRBJ2-2; D unresolved. CDR3 size: 13 residues. Germline V gene lookup returns CDR1 SGHNT and CDR2 YENEEA. V dropped 0 bases and J dropped 8 bases, with 7 bases sitting between them. The CDR3 loop reads CASSLDRRGELFF. CDR3 sequence (DNA): TGTGCCAGCAGCTTAGATCGCCGGGGGGAGCTGTTTTTT.

This chain joins TRBV18 and TRBJ1-4, with 7 bases that match TRBD1. The CDR3 sequence is 14 residues long. Trimming cost V 6 bases and J 4 bases; bases outside gene matches: 5. The germline V gene encodes CDR1 KGHSH and CDR2 LQKENI. CDR3 in amino acids: CASSLQGNNEKLFF. CDR3 sequence (DNA): TGTGCCAGCTCGCTACAGGGGAATAATGAAAAACTGTTTTTT.